The 2 T cell receptor beta chains below all came from one sample that was sequenced in a study of shared clonotypes between healthy human individuals. Profiled with immunoSEQ multiplex PCR; TCRdb holds only in-frame clones, not every one. Seen here are 950,000 to 1,100,000 clones, approximately 80% observed once, and the top ten hold more than 0.55%. Sample: memory CD4+ T cells from PBMCs. Subset of the sample: CD45RA-negative fraction. These receptors originate from a man younger than 35 in good health. Some clones in this sample may be carry-over from other donors' samples.

The rearrangement uses TRBV28 and TRBJ1-1; no clear D. From germline, CDR1 is MDHEN and CDR2 SYDVKM. The CDR3 length is 15 residues. V gave up 4 bases and J gave up 3 bases, with 15 bases separating them. CDR3 sequence reads: CASSSRQWRDTEAFF. The CDR3 nucleotides read TGTGCCAGCAGTTCCAGGCAGTGGCGCGACACTGAAGCTTTCTTT.

The chain employs TRBV28 and TRBJ1-1; D possibly corresponds to TRBD1 (6 bases). This CDR3 has 14 amino acids. The V gene's germline CDR1 is MDHEN and CDR2 SYDVKM. V was cut by 6 bases and J by 5 bases, with 16 bases left in between. In DNA, the CDR3 is TGTGCCAGCAGCCCCGGGACAAAGGGGACTGAAGCTTTCTTT. Its translation is CASSPGTKGTEAFF.